This T cell receptor (beta chain) is from a study of T cell responses to AZD1222 COVID-19 vaccine. For the study at large: Pooling was applied to second doses at about 4 or about 12 weeks. Study observations and caveats: Targets within unmutated variant regions were reportedly found for nearly half of spike-specific TCRs.

CDR3 length: 15 amino acids. J was trimmed by 0 bases and V by 6 bases; bases with no gene match: 3. Germline CDR1 MNHEY, CDR2 SVGAGI. Points on this clone: Antigen: not known.

Assay: immunoSEQ multiplex PCR; the TCRdb copy retains only in-frame clones and omits some. The sample shows around 200,000 clones, almost 90% of them seen only once. The sample here was peripheral blood, taken on day 0 of AZD1222 vaccination. The receptor was isolated from an adult in good health. The V and J genes are TRBV6-5 and TRBJ1-3; 9 nucleotides align to TRBD1. CDR3 protein: CASRGTGYSGNTIYF. The CDR3 DNA follows: TGTGCCAGCAGGGGGACAGGGTACTCTGGAAACACCATATATTTT.